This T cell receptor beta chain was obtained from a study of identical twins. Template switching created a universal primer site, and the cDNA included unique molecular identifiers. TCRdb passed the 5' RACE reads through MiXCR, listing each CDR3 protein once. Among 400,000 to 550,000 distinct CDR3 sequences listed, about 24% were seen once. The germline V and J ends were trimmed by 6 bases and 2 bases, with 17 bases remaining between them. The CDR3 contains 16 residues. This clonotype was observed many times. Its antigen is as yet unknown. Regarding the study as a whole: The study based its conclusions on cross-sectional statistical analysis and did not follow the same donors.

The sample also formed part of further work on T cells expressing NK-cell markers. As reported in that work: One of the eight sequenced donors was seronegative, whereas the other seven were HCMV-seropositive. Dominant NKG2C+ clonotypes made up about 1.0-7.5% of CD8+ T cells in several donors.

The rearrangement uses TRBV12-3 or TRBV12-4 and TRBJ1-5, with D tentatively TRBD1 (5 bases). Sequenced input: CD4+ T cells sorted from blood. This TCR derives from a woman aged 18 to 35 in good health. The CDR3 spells CASRHGWGTGNQPQHF. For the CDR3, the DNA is TGTGCCAGCAGGCATGGATGGGGGACCGGCAATCAGCCCCAGCATTTT.